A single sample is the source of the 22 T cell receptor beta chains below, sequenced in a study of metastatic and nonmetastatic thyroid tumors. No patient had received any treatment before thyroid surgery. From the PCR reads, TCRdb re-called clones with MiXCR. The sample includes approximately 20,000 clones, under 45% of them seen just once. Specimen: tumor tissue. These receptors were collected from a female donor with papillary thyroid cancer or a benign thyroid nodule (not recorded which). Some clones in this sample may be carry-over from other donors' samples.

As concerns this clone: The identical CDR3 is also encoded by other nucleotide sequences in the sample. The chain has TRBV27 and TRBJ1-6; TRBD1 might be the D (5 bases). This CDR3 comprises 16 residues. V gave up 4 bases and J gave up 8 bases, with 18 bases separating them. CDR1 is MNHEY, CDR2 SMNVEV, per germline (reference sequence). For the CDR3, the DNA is TGTGCCAGCAGTTATTCTACCGCCCTGGGGGATTCACCCCTCCACTTT. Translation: CASSYSTALGDSPLHF.

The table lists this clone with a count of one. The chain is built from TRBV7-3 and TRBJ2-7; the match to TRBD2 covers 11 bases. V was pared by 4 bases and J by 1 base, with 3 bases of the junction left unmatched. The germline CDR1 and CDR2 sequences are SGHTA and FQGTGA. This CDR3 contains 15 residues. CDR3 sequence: CASSSTSGRSYEQYF. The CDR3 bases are TGTGCCAGCAGCTCAACTAGCGGGAGATCCTACGAGCAGTACTTC. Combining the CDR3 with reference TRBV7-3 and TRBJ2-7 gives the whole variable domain GAGVSQTPSNKVTEKGKYVELRCDPISGHTALYWYRQSLGQGPEFLIYFQGTGAADDSGLPNDRFFAVRPEGSVSTLKIQRTERGDSAVYLCASSSTSGRSYEQYFGPGTRLTVT.

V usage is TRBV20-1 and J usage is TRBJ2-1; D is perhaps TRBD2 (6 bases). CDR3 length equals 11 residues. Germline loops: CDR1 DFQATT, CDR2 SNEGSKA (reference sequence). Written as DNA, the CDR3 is TGCGAAAAACTGTGGGGGGATGAGCAGTTCTTC. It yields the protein CEKLWGDEQFF.

DNA for the CDR3: TGTGCCAGCAGCACAGGGACTTCGCATCGACAGAACGAGCAGTACTTC. Protein sequence: CASSTGTSHRQNEQYF. V usage is TRBV11-2 and J usage is TRBJ2-7, with D possibly called TRBD1 or TRBD2 (6 bases each). Germline values: CDR1 SGHAT, CDR2 FQNNGV. The CDR3 covers 16 residues. V dropped 5 bases and J dropped 5 bases, with 22 bases sitting between them.

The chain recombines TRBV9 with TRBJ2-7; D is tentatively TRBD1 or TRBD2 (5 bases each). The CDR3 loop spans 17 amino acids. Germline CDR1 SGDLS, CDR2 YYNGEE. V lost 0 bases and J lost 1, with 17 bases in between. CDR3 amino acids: CASSVGIGVGESYEQYF. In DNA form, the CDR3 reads TGTGCCAGCAGCGTAGGAATCGGGGTAGGGGAGTCCTACGAGCAGTACTTC.

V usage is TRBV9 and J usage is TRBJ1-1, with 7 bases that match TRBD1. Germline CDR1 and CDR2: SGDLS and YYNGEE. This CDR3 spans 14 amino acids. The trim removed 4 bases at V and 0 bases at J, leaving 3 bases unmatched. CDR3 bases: TGTGCCAGCAGCCCGACAGGGATGAACACTGAAGCTTTCTTT. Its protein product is CASSPTGMNTEAFF.

As DNA, the CDR3 is TGTGCCACCAGCAGAGGACAGGGGGCGCTTGGGGCACACGTAGATACGCAGTATTTT. This codes for CATSRGQGALGAHVDTQYF. The V and J genes are TRBV15 and TRBJ2-3; 10 positions agree with TRBD1. The CDR3 totals 19 residues. The germline V gene has CDR1 LNHNV and CDR2 YYDKDF (reference sequence). Unmatched junction bases numbered 15, after V lost 1 base and J lost 5 bases.

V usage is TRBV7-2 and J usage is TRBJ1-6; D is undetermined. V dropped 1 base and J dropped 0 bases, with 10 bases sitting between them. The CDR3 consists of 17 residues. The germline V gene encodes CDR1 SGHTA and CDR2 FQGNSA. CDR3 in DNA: TGTGCCAGCAGCTTAGGGCCCCTCAGCTCCTATAATTCACCCCTCCACTTT. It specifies CASSLGPLSSYNSPLHF. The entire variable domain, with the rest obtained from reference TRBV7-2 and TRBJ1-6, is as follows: GAGVSQSPSNKVTEKGKDVELRCDPISGHTALYWYRQSLGQGLEFLIYFQGNSAPDKSGLPSDRFSAERTGGSVSTLTIQRTQQEDSAVYLCASSLGPLSSYNSPLHFGNGTRLTVT.

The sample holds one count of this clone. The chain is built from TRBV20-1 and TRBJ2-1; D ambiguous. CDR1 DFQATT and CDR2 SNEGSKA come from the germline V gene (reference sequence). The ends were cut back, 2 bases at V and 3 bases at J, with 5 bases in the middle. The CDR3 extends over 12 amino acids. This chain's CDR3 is CSARPYYNEQFF. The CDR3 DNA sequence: TGCAGTGCTAGACCTTACTACAATGAGCAGTTCTTC.

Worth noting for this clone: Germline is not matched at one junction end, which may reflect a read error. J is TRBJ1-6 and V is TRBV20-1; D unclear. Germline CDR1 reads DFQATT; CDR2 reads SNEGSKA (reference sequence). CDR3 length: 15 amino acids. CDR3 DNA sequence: TGCAGTGCTAGTAGGGCTAACTCCTATAATTCACCCTTCCACTTT. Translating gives CSASRANSYNSPFHF.

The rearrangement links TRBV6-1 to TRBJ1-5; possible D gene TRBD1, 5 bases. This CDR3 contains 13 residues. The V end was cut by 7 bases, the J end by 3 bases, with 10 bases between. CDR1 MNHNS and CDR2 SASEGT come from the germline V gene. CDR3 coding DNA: TGTGCCAGCACAATGGGGCTCAATCAGCCCCAGCATTTT. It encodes CASTMGLNQPQHF.

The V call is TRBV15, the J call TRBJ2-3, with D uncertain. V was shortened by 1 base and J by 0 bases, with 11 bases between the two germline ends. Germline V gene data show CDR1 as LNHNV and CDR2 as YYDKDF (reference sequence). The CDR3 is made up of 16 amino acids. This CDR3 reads CATSRAPRPSTDTQYF. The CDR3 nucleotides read TGTGCCACCAGCAGAGCCCCGCGGCCTAGCACAGATACGCAGTATTTT.

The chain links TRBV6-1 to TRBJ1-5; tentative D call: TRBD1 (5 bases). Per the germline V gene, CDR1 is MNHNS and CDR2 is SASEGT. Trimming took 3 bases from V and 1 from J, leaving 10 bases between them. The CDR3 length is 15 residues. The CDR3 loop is CASSDVGRSNQPQHF. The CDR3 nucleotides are TGTGCCAGCAGTGACGTGGGACGGAGCAATCAGCCCCAGCATTTT.

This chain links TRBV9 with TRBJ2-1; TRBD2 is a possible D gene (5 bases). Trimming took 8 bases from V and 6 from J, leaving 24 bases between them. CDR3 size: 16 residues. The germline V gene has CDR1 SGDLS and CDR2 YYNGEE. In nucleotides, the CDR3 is TGTGCCAGACCCGAATATAGCGTGCCTGGCCCCAATGAGCAGTTCTTC. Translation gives CARPEYSVPGPNEQFF.

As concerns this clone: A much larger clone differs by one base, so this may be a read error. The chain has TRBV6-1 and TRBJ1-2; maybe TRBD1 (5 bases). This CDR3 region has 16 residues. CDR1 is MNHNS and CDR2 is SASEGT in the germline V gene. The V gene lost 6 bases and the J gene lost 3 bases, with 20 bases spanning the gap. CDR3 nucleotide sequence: TGTGCCAGCAGCCAACCCTCAGGGAACCCTGACTATGGCTACACCTTC. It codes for CASSQPSGNPDYGYTF.

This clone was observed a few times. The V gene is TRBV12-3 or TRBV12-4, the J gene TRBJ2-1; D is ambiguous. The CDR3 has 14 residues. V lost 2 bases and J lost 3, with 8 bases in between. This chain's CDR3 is CASSLSSFYNEQFF. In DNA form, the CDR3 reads TGTGCCAGCAGTTTAAGTAGTTTCTACAATGAGCAGTTCTTC.

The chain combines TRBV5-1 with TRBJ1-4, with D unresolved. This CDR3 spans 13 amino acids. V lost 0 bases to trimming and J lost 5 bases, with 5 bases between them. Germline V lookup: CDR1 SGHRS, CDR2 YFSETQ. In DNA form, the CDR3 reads TGCGCCAGCAGCTTGGGGGGAAATGAAAAACTGTTTTTT. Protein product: CASSLGGNEKLFF.

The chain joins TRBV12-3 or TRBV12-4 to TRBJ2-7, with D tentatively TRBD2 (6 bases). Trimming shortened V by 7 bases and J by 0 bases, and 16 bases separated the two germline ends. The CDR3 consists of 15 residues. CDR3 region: CASTAGGPTSYEQYF. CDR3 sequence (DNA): TGTGCCAGCACCGCCGGGGGACCCACCTCCTACGAGCAGTACTTC.

Here the CDR3 reads CASSYLARYEQYF. CDR3 nucleotide sequence: TGTGCCAGCAGTTACTTGGCGAGGTACGAGCAGTACTTC. The chain couples TRBV6-5 to TRBJ2-7, with unresolved D. Trimming removed 1 base from V and 4 bases from J, with 8 bases in between. This CDR3 contains 13 residues. Germline values: CDR1 MNHEY, CDR2 SVGAGI.

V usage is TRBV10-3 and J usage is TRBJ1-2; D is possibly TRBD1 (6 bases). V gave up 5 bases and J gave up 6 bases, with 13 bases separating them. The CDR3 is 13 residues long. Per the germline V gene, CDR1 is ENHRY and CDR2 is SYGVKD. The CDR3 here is CAISYRVQDGYTF. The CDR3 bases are TGTGCCATCAGTTACAGGGTTCAGGATGGCTACACCTTC.

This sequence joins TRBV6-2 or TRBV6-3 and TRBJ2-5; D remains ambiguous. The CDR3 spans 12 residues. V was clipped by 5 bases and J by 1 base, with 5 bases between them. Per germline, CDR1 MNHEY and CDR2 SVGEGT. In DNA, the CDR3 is TGTGCCAGCAGTCTCGGCCAAGAGACCCAGTACTTC. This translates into CASSLGQETQYF.

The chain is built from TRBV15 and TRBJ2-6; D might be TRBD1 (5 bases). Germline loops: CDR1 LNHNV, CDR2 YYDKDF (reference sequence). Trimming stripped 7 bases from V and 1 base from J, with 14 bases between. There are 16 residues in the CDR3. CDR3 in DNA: TGTGCCACCATCAGGGATGAGATTTCTGGGGCCAACGTCCTGACTTTC. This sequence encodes CATIRDEISGANVLTF.